Here is one TCR beta chain with its context. The data originate from a study of blood T cell repertoires in COVID-19. This table comes from immunoSEQ multiplex PCR, and its TCRdb copy is limited to in-frame clones, with some not included. The table has over 100,000 clones, just under 80% seen once. Germline V lookup: CDR1 MDHEN, CDR2 SYDVKM. This CDR3 spans 14 amino acids. Trimming left V 8 bases short and J 5 bases short, with 19 bases between. The V call is TRBV28, the J call TRBJ2-7; D call uncertain. This clonotype was obtained from a man aged 55 to 70 with active or convalescent COVID-19. The source material was peripheral blood. The CDR3 DNA follows: TGTGCCAGCCAATCGTACTCCCGGGTCCACGAGCAGTACTTC. Its protein product is CASQSYSRVHEQYF.